One T cell receptor beta chain is described in this entry. The data stem from a study of blood T cell repertoires in COVID-19. For the study at large: Samples representing acute and convalescent COVID-19 were sourced from the United States, Italy and Spain.

In the study's own analysis: Cell counts per sample came from amplifying reference gene primers. Data came from immunoSEQ multiplex PCR; TCRdb stores just in-frame clones and leaves some out. V and J calls and clone size are as listed in that table; D and trimming were resolved from the DNA. Here the sample spans around 220,000 clones, roughly 80% being singletons. The Seattle patients, enrolled during active infection, were followed longitudinally. There are 14 residues in the CDR3. CDR1 SGDLS and CDR2 YYNGEE come from the germline V gene. Between the trimmed V and J ends, which lost 0 bases and 4 bases, there was a span of 10 bases.

This receptor was taken from a woman of 80 years or more with COVID-19, enrolled during active disease. The sample comprised peripheral blood. This rearrangement joins TRBV9 to TRBJ1-1; tentatively, D is TRBD1 (6 bases). As DNA, the CDR3 is TGTGCCAGCAGCGTAGCTTGGACAGCCACTGAAGCTTTCTTT. Protein: CASSVAWTATEAFF.